These 24 T cell receptor beta chains were sequenced from one sample in a study of Tregs in tolerant kidney transplant recipients. Clones were sequenced by immunoSEQ multiplex PCR, and TCRdb holds only the in-frame ones, with some missing. This sample carries around 30,000 clones, with 1.5% to 2% going to the ten biggest clones. Recipients received nonmyeloablative bone marrow transplants from related graft donors, with transient mixed chimerism. The sample was CD4+ T cells from blood (PBMCs), taken 24 months after the transplant. These receptors were taken from a human patient who received a combined kidney and bone marrow transplant. Some T cells may be the graft donor's.

About this clone: Coverage ceases 3 residues before the CDR3 finishes, and the germline J gene fills in the end. The gene calls are TRBV6-2 or TRBV6-3 and TRBJ2-1; D uncertain. The ends were cut back, 5 bases at V and 4 bases at J, with 3 bases in the middle. This CDR3 is 11 amino acids long. The V gene's germline CDR1 is MNHEY and CDR2 SVGEGT. This CDR3 is CASSPYNEQFF. CDR3 DNA, as far as it was read: TGTGCCAGCAGTCCGTACAATGAG.

As to this clone: The CDR3 extends 3 residues past the end of the read, so its final part is completed from the germline J gene. V usage is TRBV7-9 and J usage is TRBJ2-2; the D gene is possibly TRBD2 (5 bases). V was trimmed by 8 bases and J by 2 bases, leaving 12 bases between them. The CDR3 is 14 amino acids. The germline V gene encodes CDR1 SEHNR and CDR2 FQNEAQ (reference sequence). The CDR3 here is CASSSGDNTGELFF. The CDR3 bases that were read are TGTGCCAGCTCCTCCGGGGATAACACCGGGGAG.

In regard to this clone: Read sequence stops 3 residues before the CDR3 end, and the germline J gene provides the missing end. The rearrangement links TRBV2 to TRBJ1-1; the D gene is possibly TRBD1 (5 bases). CDR1 and CDR2 from the germline V gene are SNHLY and FYNNEI. The CDR3 loop spans 14 amino acids. V lost 4 bases and J 1 base, leaving 10 bases between the germline ends. The sequenced CDR3 bases are TGTGCCAGCAGTGCCCTGCAGGGGAACACTGAA. Translation gives CASSALQGNTE. The CDR3 as a whole reads CASSALQGNTEAFF.

On this clone: Read coverage stops 3 residues before the CDR3 terminus; the germline J gene supplies the remainder. The rearrangement uses TRBV5-6 and TRBJ2-7; 8 nucleotides agree with TRBD1. There are 13 residues in the CDR3. Germline V lookup: CDR1 SGHDT, CDR2 YYEEEE. With V trimmed by 1 base and J by 3 bases, 0 bases remained unmatched. The CDR3 DNA, read in part, is TGTGCCAGCAGCTTGACAGGGGGCTACGAG. Translation: CASSLTGGYE. The CDR3 as a whole reads CASSLTGGYEQYF.

The CDR3 protein is CATSRLRVRSEKLFF. The part of the CDR3 DNA that was read is TGTGCCACCAGCAGACTAAGGGTAAGGAGCGAAAAA. This rearrangement joins TRBV15 to TRBJ1-4, with D hard to call. Coverage ceases 3 residues before the CDR3 finishes, and the germline J gene fills in the end. In germline, CDR1 is LNHNV, CDR2 YYDKDF (reference sequence). V was shortened by 2 bases and J by 8 bases, with 15 bases between the two germline ends. CDR3 length equals 15 residues.

Regarding this clone: The CDR3 goes on 3 residues after the read ends, and that part is filled in from the germline J gene. This chain uses TRBV20-1 with TRBJ2-3; D tentatively reads TRBD1 or TRBD2 (6 bases each). With 3 bases removed from V and 3 bases from J, the gap between germline ends came to 16 bases. The CDR3 has 15 amino acids. From germline, CDR1 is DFQATT and CDR2 SNEGSKA (reference sequence). The CDR3 DNA, read in part, is TGCAGTGCTAGTTCTCTGGGGGCGGGAACAGATACG. It is translated as CSASSLGAGTDT. In full, the CDR3 reads CSASSLGAGTDTQYF.

With respect to this clone: Coverage ceases 3 residues before the CDR3 finishes, and the germline J gene fills in the end. V and J are TRBV7-2 and TRBJ1-1; TRBD1 might be the D (5 bases). V lost 3 bases and J lost 4, with 12 bases in between. The CDR3 contains 14 residues. The germline V gene encodes CDR1 SGHTA and CDR2 FQGNSA. The CDR3 spells CASSFGGTSTEAFF. The DNA read from the CDR3 is TGTGCCAGCAGCTTCGGGGGTACGTCCACTGAA.

A word on this clone: The observed sequence ends 3 residues before the CDR3 terminus, with the missing tail filled in from the germline J gene. The rearrangement joins TRBV20-1 to TRBJ1-1, with a possible D match to TRBD1 (5 bases). Per the germline V gene, CDR1 is DFQATT and CDR2 is SNEGSKA (reference sequence). CDR3 length equals 13 residues. Trimming stripped 7 bases from V and 5 bases from J, with 17 bases between. The sequenced CDR3 bases are TGCAGTGTCCCGGCGGGGGGTAGGACTGAA. As protein: CSVPAGGRTE. The entire CDR3 is CSVPAGGRTEAFF.

Notes on this clone: The sequence runs out 3 residues before the end of the CDR3; the remainder is reconstructed from the germline J gene. The chain carries TRBV20-1 and TRBJ1-2, with a weak D call TRBD1 (5 bases). Germline V CDR1 and CDR2: DFQATT, SNEGSKA (reference sequence). There are 15 residues in the CDR3. V lost 4 bases to trimming and J lost 4 bases, with 19 bases between them. CDR3: CSAMPPTGGAYGYTF. The CDR3 DNA, read in part, is TGCAGTGCTATGCCCCCCACAGGAGGTGCCTATGGC.

With respect to this clone: The sequenced fragment ends 3 residues before the CDR3 boundary, so the rest is inferred from the germline J gene. The gene calls are TRBV11-3 and TRBJ2-3, with D unclear. Germline V gene data show CDR1 as SGHNT and CDR2 as YENEEA. The V end was cut by 9 bases, the J end by 1 base, with 8 bases between. CDR3 length: 12 residues. The sequenced CDR3 bases are TGTGCCAGTGGGCTGGGCACAGATACG. This translates into CASGLGTDT. The CDR3, in full, reads CASGLGTDTQYF.

Turning to this clone: The read halts 3 residues ahead of the CDR3 end, with the missing end drawn from the germline J gene. The rearrangement uses TRBV14 and TRBJ2-1, with TRBD2 matching over 8 bases. The CDR3 is 15 amino acids. V gave up 4 bases and J gave up 8 bases; unmatched junction bases: 10. Germline V gene sequence: CDR1 SGHDN, CDR2 FVKESK. The part of the CDR3 DNA that was read is TGTGCCAGCAGCCTAGCGGGACTTTTGTCGGATGAG. Its protein product is CASSLAGLLSDE. The whole CDR3 protein is CASSLAGLLSDEQFF. The variable domain in full, with the rest retrieved from reference TRBV14 and TRBJ2-1, is EAGVTQFPSHSVIEKGQTVTLRCDPISGHDNLYWYRRVMGKEIKFLLHFVKESKQDESGMPNNRFLAERTGGTYSTLKVQPAELEDSGVYFCASSLAGLLSDEQFFGPGTRLTVL.

Concerning this clone: Read data end 3 residues before the CDR3 end; the end is taken from the germline J gene. The chain links TRBV4-1 to TRBJ2-7; D possibly corresponds to TRBD2 (5 bases). This CDR3 is 15 amino acids long. Trimming stripped 3 bases from V and 2 bases from J, with 14 bases between. The germline gives CDR1 MGHRA, CDR2 YSYEKL. CDR3 sequence: CASSHGLVTPYEQYF. Incomplete CDR3 DNA: TGCGCCAGCAGCCACGGACTGGTCACACCCTACGAG.

Remarks on this clone: The read falls 3 residues short of the CDR3 end, and the missing part is taken from the germline J gene. The chain uses TRBV7-9 and TRBJ1-6; 8 nucleotides agree with TRBD1. The CDR3 is made up of 15 amino acids. The V gene end was trimmed by 2 bases and the J gene end by 7 bases; junction bases not matched to a gene: 4. Germline V lookup: CDR1 SEHNR, CDR2 FQNEAQ (reference sequence). Incomplete CDR3 DNA: TGTGCCAGCAGCTTAACCACAGGGGGGAATTCACCC. It translates to CASSLTTGGNSP. The CDR3, in full, reads CASSLTTGGNSPLHF.

Concerning this clone itself: The read comes to an end 3 residues before the CDR3 does, leaving the germline J gene to fill in the end. The V call is TRBV2, the J call TRBJ2-7; D is possibly TRBD1 (6 bases). Germline V lookup: CDR1 SNHLY, CDR2 FYNNEI. The germline V and J ends were trimmed by 8 bases and 2 bases, with 16 bases remaining between them. The CDR3 sequence is 14 residues long. CDR3 region: CASRGEWGPYEQYF. The part of the CDR3 DNA that was read is TGTGCCAGCCGAGGGGAGTGGGGGCCCTACGAG.

Concerning this clone: The read gets to within 3 residues of the CDR3 end, and the germline J gene fills in the rest. The chain carries TRBV19 and TRBJ1-5; 7 bases are a match to TRBD1. The CDR3 is made up of 16 amino acids. V shed 3 bases and J 0 bases; nucleotides not matched to a gene: 5. Germline assignment: CDR1 LNHDA and CDR2 SQIVND (reference sequence). The CDR3 loop is CASSMGQIYSNQPQHF. The DNA read from the CDR3 is TGTGCCAGTAGTATGGGACAGATCTATAGCAATCAGCCC.

As regards this clone: The observed sequence ends 3 residues before the CDR3 terminus, with the missing tail filled in from the germline J gene. The chain recombines TRBV20-1 with TRBJ2-2, with D perhaps TRBD1 (6 bases). Germline V lookup: CDR1 DFQATT, CDR2 SNEGSKA (reference sequence). The CDR3 consists of 15 residues. V lost 2 bases and J 5 bases, leaving 15 bases between the germline ends. CDR3 DNA, as far as it was read: TGCAGTGCTAGATCCGGACAGTCGAGAACCGGGGAG. Encoded protein: CSARSGQSRTGE. The CDR3 in its entirety is CSARSGQSRTGELFF.

For this clone: Coverage ceases 3 residues before the CDR3 finishes, and the germline J gene fills in the end. This chain uses TRBV11-2 with TRBJ1-3, with D perhaps TRBD1 (5 bases). The V and J ends lost 3 bases and 0 bases respectively, with 9 bases between them. From germline, CDR1 is SGHAT and CDR2 FQNNGV. The CDR3 loop spans 15 amino acids. CDR3 DNA, as far as it was read: TGTGCCAGCAGCTTTCTTACAGGCTCTGGAAACACC. Translated: CASSFLTGSGNT. The whole CDR3 sequence is CASSFLTGSGNTIYF.

About this clone itself: The observed sequence ends 3 residues before the CDR3 terminus, with the missing tail filled in from the germline J gene. The rearrangement joins TRBV20-1 to TRBJ1-4; the D is unclear. Trimming removed 6 bases at V and 5 bases at J, with 16 bases between. The germline CDR1 and CDR2 sequences are DFQATT and SNEGSKA (reference sequence). CDR3 length: 14 amino acids. CDR3: CSANGGLGNEKLFF. Partial CDR3 DNA: TGCAGTGCGAACGGAGGGCTCGGAAATGAAAAA.

Points on this clone: Read data end 3 residues before the CDR3 end; the end is taken from the germline J gene. The chain recombines TRBV7-2 with TRBJ1-2; D gene ambiguous. The CDR3 consists of 13 residues. CDR1 and CDR2 from the germline V gene are SGHTA and FQGNSA. V lost 5 bases and J lost 2, with 9 bases in between. The CDR3 region is CASSRRRNYGYTF. The part of the CDR3 DNA that was read is TGTGCCAGCAGCCGCCGTCGGAACTATGGC.

On this clone: The missing CDR3 end, 3 residues past where the read stops, is filled in from the germline J gene. The gene calls are TRBV6-2 or TRBV6-3 and TRBJ1-5, with 7 positions matching TRBD1. The germline V gene has CDR1 MNHEY and CDR2 SVGEGT. Losses at the gene ends were 9 bases for V and 7 bases for J; bases not matched to a gene: 6. The CDR3 spans 12 residues. The CDR3 sequence: CASKQGLQPQHF. The covered CDR3 bases are TGTGCCAGTAAACAGGGGTTGCAGCCC.

To note about this clone: The sequenced fragment ends 3 residues before the CDR3 boundary, so the rest is inferred from the germline J gene. This chain links TRBV5-4 with TRBJ1-2; no clear D gene. Germline V gives CDR1 SGHNT, CDR2 YYREEE (reference sequence). This CDR3 comprises 12 residues. The part of the CDR3 DNA that was read is TGTGCCCACAGCTTAGAGGGCCTGGGC. It translates to CAHSLEGLG. The complete CDR3 sequence is CAHSLEGLGYTF.

On this clone: The read comes to an end 3 residues before the CDR3 does, leaving the germline J gene to fill in the end. The rearrangement links TRBV5-1 to TRBJ2-3, with 8 bases aligning to TRBD1. The CDR3 covers 15 residues. Trimming removed 10 bases from V and 3 bases from J; junction bases left unmatched: 13. Germline assignment: CDR1 SGHRS and CDR2 YFSETQ. The CDR3 loop reads CASSRADRETDTQYF. The DNA read from the CDR3 is TGCGCCTCCTCTCGGGCGGACAGGGAAACAGATACG.

About this clone: The CDR3 extends 3 residues past the end of the read, so its final part is completed from the germline J gene. This chain links TRBV30 with TRBJ1-6; D perhaps matches TRBD1 (5 bases). V was pared by 5 bases and J by 0 bases, with 8 bases between. Germline V lookup: CDR1 GTSNPN, CDR2 SVGIG (reference sequence). The CDR3 covers 14 residues. The CDR3 region is CAWQGSSYNSPLHF. The part of the CDR3 DNA that was read is TGTGCCTGGCAGGGAAGCTCCTATAATTCACCC.

CDR3 bases read: TGTGCCAGCAGAACCGGGACAGGAATTGAGACC. It specifies CASRTGTGIET. The CDR3, in full, reads CASRTGTGIETQYF. The genes are TRBV12-3 or TRBV12-4 and TRBJ2-5; 8 bases line up with TRBD1. The read falls 3 residues short of the CDR3 end, and the missing part is taken from the germline J gene. The CDR3 is 14 residues long. The junction had 8 bases not matched to a gene; V was cut back by 6 bases and J by 5 bases.